These 18 T cell receptor beta chains were sequenced from one sample in a study of molecular identifiers for immune sequencing clone quantification. TCRdb re-called the PCR reads with MiXCR, one entry per CDR3 protein. The table has over 600,000 distinct CDR3 sequences, about 20% seen once. Specimen: naive CD8+ T cells from blood, with Jurkat cell RNA spiked in. Subset indicated: FACS-sorted CD8+CD4-CCR7+CD45RA+ naive T cells. The receptors come from a human donor in good health. Some libraries in this study had Jurkat cell RNA spiked in.

This clonotype was observed at least ten times. V gene TRBV2 combines with J gene TRBJ2-1; the D gene is possibly TRBD1 (5 bases). This CDR3 comprises 13 residues. V gave up 7 bases and J gave up 4 bases, with 11 bases separating them. CDR1 and CDR2 from the germline V gene are SNHLY and FYNNEI. Here the CDR3 reads CASTRTSYNEQFF. The CDR3 bases are TGTGCCAGCACCAGGACAAGTTACAATGAGCAGTTCTTC.

Many counts were recorded for this clonotype. The V and J genes are TRBV12-3 or TRBV12-4 and TRBJ2-5; no definite D call. V was trimmed by 6 bases and J by 5 bases, leaving 31 bases between them. This CDR3 comprises 19 residues. The CDR3 DNA follows: TGTGCCAGCAGCCCCTCAGCCTCTGGGTCCACTTATCGTTTCGAGACCCAGTACTTC. Amino acids: CASSPSASGSTYRFETQYF.

Ten or more counts support this clonotype. The chain joins TRBV4-1 to TRBJ1-5; D perhaps matches TRBD1 (5 bases). Trimming took off 1 base at V and 6 bases at J, with 16 bases between the two ends. The CDR3 totals 16 residues. CDR1 is MGHRA and CDR2 is YSYEKL in the germline V gene. The CDR3 reads CASSQALREGSQPQHF. CDR3 coding DNA: TGCGCCAGCAGCCAAGCCCTTCGGGAGGGGAGTCAGCCCCAGCATTTT.

This clonotype showed up many times. This chain links TRBV10-1 with TRBJ2-5, with TRBD2 matching over 7 bases. The V segment lost 2 bases and the J segment 4 bases; nucleotides outside the gene matches: 7. Germline V gene sequence: CDR1 WNHNN, CDR2 SYGVQD (reference sequence). The CDR3 runs 15 residues. CDR3 coding DNA: TGCGCCAGCAGTGAGAACGCAGGGAGGGGAGAGACCCAGTACTTC. Translation gives CASSENAGRGETQYF.

The rearrangement joins TRBV7-6 to TRBJ1-6, with 8 bases lining up with TRBD1. The V and J ends lost 2 bases and 3 bases, in that order; junction bases with no gene match: 6. This CDR3 is built from 17 residues. The germline gives CDR1 SGHVS, CDR2 FNYEAQ. The CDR3 sequence is CASSLLTGEGYNSPLHF. CDR3 sequence (DNA): TGTGCCAGCAGCTTACTGACAGGGGAAGGCTATAATTCACCCCTCCACTTT.

Ten or more counts support this clonotype. The genes are TRBV30 and TRBJ2-7; 7 positions agree with TRBD1. Per the germline V gene, CDR1 is GTSNPN and CDR2 is SVGIG (reference sequence). J was trimmed by 7 bases and V by 3 bases; bases with no gene match: 9. This CDR3 has 13 residues. As DNA, the CDR3 is TGTGCCTGGAGCCGGAGTTGGACAGGAGAGCAGTACTTC. This encodes CAWSRSWTGEQYF. The full variable domain, rest sourced from reference TRBV30 and TRBJ2-7, is SQTIHQWPATLVQPVGSPLSLECTVEGTSNPNLYWYRQAAGRGLQLLFYSVGIGQISSEVPQNLSASRPQDRQFILSSKKLLLSDSGFYLCAWSRSWTGEQYFGPGTRLTVT.

To note about this clonotype: A clone one base away is much larger, so this may be a read error. The chain recombines TRBV6-2 or TRBV6-3 with TRBJ1-1; D is possibly TRBD1 (5 bases). The CDR3 covers 14 residues. V lost 5 bases and J 2 bases, leaving 12 bases between the germline ends. In germline, CDR1 is MNHEY, CDR2 SVGEGT. CDR3 protein: CASSHGGPNTEAFF. CDR3 coding DNA: TGTGCCAGCAGTCACGGGGGACCTAACACTGAAGCTTTCTTT.

About this clonotype itself: This may come from a read error, since a much larger clone is one base off. The J gene is TRBJ1-5, the V gene TRBV2; D is perhaps TRBD1 (6 bases). This CDR3 is 14 amino acids long. From germline, CDR1 is SNHLY and CDR2 FYNNEI. Here the CDR3 reads CACSEGDSNQPQHF. The CDR3 DNA reads as TGTGCCTGCAGTGAGGGGGACAGCAATCAGCCCCAGCATTTT.

This clonotype was seen repeatedly, ten times or more. The genes are TRBV4-3 and TRBJ2-7; 14 positions agree with TRBD2. The CDR3 extends over 15 amino acids. Looked up from germline, CDR1 is LGHNA and CDR2 is YSLEER. J was trimmed by 4 bases and V by 1 base; bases with no gene match: 0. The CDR3 bases are TGCGCCAGCAGCCAAGGGACTAGCGGGGGGTACGAGCAGTACTTC. Translation gives CASSQGTSGGYEQYF.

This clonotype occurred many times. V gene TRBV4-3 combines with J gene TRBJ2-3; D is possibly TRBD1 (6 bases). The V end lost 5 bases, the J end lost 2 bases, and 14 bases lay between the germline ends. The germline V gene has CDR1 LGHNA and CDR2 YSLEER. The CDR3 is 15 residues long. The CDR3 region is CASSTGTTYTDTQYF. The CDR3 DNA reads TGCGCCAGCAGCACCGGGACAACCTACACAGATACGCAGTATTTT.

This clonotype came up many times. The chain uses TRBV7-9 and TRBJ2-2; a possible D gene is TRBD1 (7 bases). CDR1 SEHNR and CDR2 FQNEAQ come from the germline V gene (reference sequence). The germline V and J ends were trimmed by 5 bases and 6 bases, with 22 bases remaining between them. The CDR3 spans 17 residues. CDR3 protein: CASSPRRDRGFAGELFF. Here the CDR3 DNA reads TGTGCCAGCAGCCCGCGGCGGGACAGAGGATTTGCCGGGGAGCTGTTTTTT.

Worth noting for this clonotype: A much larger clone differs by one base, so this may be a read error. The J gene is TRBJ2-3, the V gene TRBV27; no definite D call. The assigned J gene may be wrong: the sequence end matches TRBJ1-5 better. Germline-derived CDR1 and CDR2 are MNHEY and SMNVEV (reference sequence). This CDR3 has 11 residues. As DNA, the CDR3 is TGTGCCAGCAGCCTTTATGGTACGCAGCATTTT. Translated, it gives CASSLYGTQHF.

This clonotype occurred once. The junction differs from germline at one of its ends, possibly a read error. CDR3 residues: CASSQTGGTEASF. CDR3 nucleotide sequence: TGTGCCAGCAGCCAGACAGGGGGCACTGAAGCTTCCTTT. J is TRBJ1-1 and V is TRBV4-2; 10 positions match TRBD1. Germline V gives CDR1 LGHNA, CDR2 YNFKEQ. The CDR3 length is 13 residues.

This clonotype was detected many times. The V and J genes are TRBV28 and TRBJ2-7; D unresolved. The V gene's germline CDR1 is MDHEN and CDR2 SYDVKM. The V end lost 4 bases, the J end lost 5 bases, and 21 bases lay between the germline ends. This CDR3 spans 16 amino acids. CDR3: CASSSPDTLPRDEQYF. CDR3 nucleotide sequence: TGTGCCAGCAGTTCGCCTGACACGCTACCCCGGGACGAGCAGTACTTC.

To note about this clonotype: A read error is possible here, since a much larger clone lies one base away. CDR3 sequence reads: CASREGQFTTEAFF. CDR3 in DNA: TGTGCCAGCAGGGAGGGGCAGTTTACCACTGAAGCTTTCTTT. The genes are TRBV27 and TRBJ1-1, with D perhaps matching TRBD1 (5 bases). The CDR3 has 14 residues. V lost 6 bases and J lost 4, with 15 bases in between. Germline CDR1 MNHEY, CDR2 SMNVEV (reference sequence).

The chain joins TRBV6-1 to TRBJ1-1, with 9 bases that match TRBD1. Per germline, CDR1 MNHNS and CDR2 SASEGT. This CDR3 has 14 amino acids. V was pared by 0 bases and J by 11 bases, with 7 bases of the junction left unmatched. CDR3 protein: CASSEARTGAYAFF. CDR3 DNA sequence: TGTGCCAGCAGTGAAGCCCGGACAGGGGCTTATGCTTTCTTT.

The rearrangement links TRBV30 to TRBJ1-1; no definite D call. CDR1 and CDR2 from the germline V gene are GTSNPN and SVGIG (reference sequence). V was trimmed by 1 base and J by 0 bases, leaving 6 bases between them. The CDR3 spans 13 residues. The CDR3 loop is CAWSAALNTEAFF. The DNA for the CDR3 is TGTGCCTGGAGTGCCGCCCTGAACACTGAAGCTTTCTTT.

This clonotype was counted only a few times. This chain connects TRBV5-4 to TRBJ2-7; the D gene is possibly TRBD1 (7 bases). Germline V lookup: CDR1 SGHNT, CDR2 YYREEE (reference sequence). Trimming removed 3 bases at V and 7 bases at J, with 17 bases between. The CDR3 runs to 14 residues. CDR3 amino acids: CASSWKDPGGEQYF. The CDR3 bases are TGTGCCAGCAGCTGGAAGGACCCAGGGGGGGAGCAGTACTTC.